This entry describes one T cell receptor beta chain. Its specificity is unknown. The trim removed 7 bases at V and 2 bases at J, leaving 9 bases unmatched. This CDR3 has 15 residues. Germline V gene lookup returns CDR1 SGHVS and CDR2 FQNEAQ. This record comes from a study of cytomegalovirus exposure and HLA in healthy donors. General study points: In vitro data verified a few CMV-associated chains as specific for CMV antigens. Cytomegalovirus status, reportedly, was diagnosed with high specificity and sensitivity by the classifier. Cytomegalovirus association was listed for 164 TCR beta chains.

From the 120-subject validation cohort, which was separate from the roughly 690-subject first cohort, the donors were drawn. Method: immunoSEQ multiplex PCR; TCRdb's copy keeps in-frame clones and lacks some. The sample lists more than 120,000 clones; 70% to 90% were seen once. The chain combines TRBV7-8 with TRBJ2-7, with 9 nucleotides matching TRBD1. The sequencing sample was made of PBMCs. The source is a man aged 18 to 30 in good health and CMV-seropositive. The CDR3 region is CASTPYRDRAYEQYF. As DNA, the CDR3 is TGTGCCAGCACCCCTTATAGGGACAGGGCCTACGAGCAGTACTTC.